This T cell receptor (beta chain) was sequenced for a study of cytomegalovirus exposure and HLA in healthy donors. The overall study: Around 85 million unique TCR sequences came from HLA-typed donors in an early release. Whole-study findings and limits: By a later analysis, the bulk of CMV-associated TCR beta chains appeared HLA-restricted. Near-uniform donor sequencing depth was presumed by presence/absence analyses.

The PCR employed 60 Vbeta primers together with 13 Jbeta primers. The method was immunoSEQ multiplex PCR; TCRdb's version includes in-frame clones alone and lacks a portion of them. The sample yields 160,000 or so clones, around nine tenths seen once. Details on this clone: Its antigen remains unidentified.

There are 15 residues in the CDR3. V was clipped by 1 base and J by 5 bases, with 14 bases between them. Germline CDR1 SGHAT, CDR2 FQNNGV. Sequenced material: PBMCs. The chain joins TRBV11-2 to TRBJ1-2; no clear D gene. This clonotype originated in a woman younger than 45 in good health and CMV-seronegative. The CDR3 region has the DNA TGTGCCAGCAGCTTAGCCGGTAGGCGAGCGTATGGCTACACCTTC. This translates into CASSLAGRRAYGYTF. Drawing the rest from reference TRBV11-2 and TRBJ1-2, the complete variable domain is EAGVAQSPRYKIIEKRQSVAFWCNPISGHATLYWYQQILGQGPKLLIQFQNNGVVDDSQLPKDRFSAERLKGVDSTLKIQPAKLEDSAVYLCASSLAGRRAYGYTFGSGTRLTVV.